Listed here are 4 T cell receptor beta chains from one sample, sequenced in a study of T-cell reconstitution after alpha-beta-depleted transplantation in children. The library targeted TCRbeta and was prepared with unique molecular identifiers. TCRdb re-called the PCR reads with MiXCR, one entry per CDR3 protein. The repertoire holds about 200,000 distinct CDR3 sequences, with approximately 8% as singletons. The material sequenced was PBMCs, mostly from graft donor cells, taken 360 days after TCRalphabeta/CD19-depleted stem cell transplant. The receptors shown here come from a male patient aged 2 to 9 who had a stem cell transplant for acute myeloid leukemia, so the T cells may come from the graft donor.

This clonotype was picked up many times. V and J are TRBV12-3 or TRBV12-4 and TRBJ2-2; D is unresolved. The CDR3 has 12 amino acids. Trimming shortened V by 5 bases and J by 2 bases, and 3 bases separated the two germline ends. The CDR3 region has the DNA TGTGCCAGCAGTGGCAACACCGGGGAGCTGTTTTTT. Amino acids: CASSGNTGELFF.

This chain joins TRBV28 and TRBJ2-1, with 8 bases matching TRBD1. The V segment lost 5 bases and the J segment 6 bases; nucleotides outside the gene matches: 9. The CDR3 length is 15 residues. CDR1 is MDHEN and CDR2 is SYDVKM in the germline V gene. CDR3 amino acids: CASSTPGQVLNEQFF. The CDR3, as DNA: TGTGCCAGCAGTACCCCGGGACAGGTCCTCAATGAGCAGTTCTTC.

This clonotype came up many times. This chain uses TRBV18 with TRBJ2-7; TRBD1 agrees at 9 bases. This CDR3 has 14 amino acids. V gave up 4 bases and J gave up 3 bases; unmatched junction bases: 4. In germline, CDR1 is KGHSH, CDR2 LQKENI. Here the CDR3 DNA reads TGTGCCAGCTCACGGGGACAGGGATACTACGAGCAGTACGTC. Protein: CASSRGQGYYEQYV.

This clonotype has only one observation. A single base separates this from a much larger clone, so it may be a read error. The V call is TRBV5-1, the J call TRBJ2-7, with TRBD1 matching 11 bases. The CDR3 runs to 14 residues. Germline-derived CDR1 and CDR2 are SGHRS and YFSETQ. The CDR3 sequence is CAGSSRTGGHEQYF. CDR3 DNA sequence: TGCGCCGGCAGCTCAAGGACAGGGGGCCACGAGCAGTACTTC.